The 12 T cell receptor beta chains presented below share a single source sample, sequenced in a study of cytomegalovirus exposure and HLA in healthy donors. Both 60 Vbeta primers and 13 Jbeta primers went into the PCR. TCRdb keeps only in-frame clones here, not all; method: immunoSEQ multiplex PCR. The sample has about 140,000 clones; roughly four fifths are singletons. The sequenced sample was PBMCs. All receptors come from a man aged 25-40 years in good health and CMV-seropositive.

Notes on this clone: A read error may account for a junction end that differs from germline. The chain is built from TRBV7-9 and TRBJ2-7, with 9 bases lining up with TRBD2. The germline V gene encodes CDR1 SEHNR and CDR2 FQNEAQ (reference sequence). The CDR3 runs 17 residues. The CDR3 DNA reads TGTTCCAGCAGCTTAGCGAGGGGCGCTAGCGGGACCGACGAGCAGTACTTC. Protein product: CSSSLARGASGTDEQYF.

Worth noting for this clone: The sample carries other DNA sequences with the same CDR3. The chain combines TRBV5-1 with TRBJ2-1, with 7 bases identical to TRBD2. The CDR3 is 14 amino acids. J lost 10 bases, V lost 3 bases, and 10 bases had no gene match. Looked up from germline, CDR1 is SGHRS and CDR2 is YFSETQ. This CDR3 reads CASSSALTSPEQFF. The CDR3 bases are TGCGCCAGCAGCTCCGCGTTGACTAGCCCCGAGCAGTTCTTC.

The chain carries TRBV5-4 and TRBJ2-3; 8 bases align to TRBD1. This CDR3 region has 16 residues. The V gene end was trimmed by 0 bases and the J gene end by 2 bases; junction bases not matched to a gene: 5. Germline CDR1 is SGHNT and CDR2 is YYREEE (reference sequence). The CDR3 region is CASSLVPGQDTDTQYF. In DNA form, the CDR3 reads TGTGCCAGCAGCTTGGTACCGGGACAGGACACAGATACGCAGTATTTT.

The V gene is TRBV28, the J gene TRBJ2-3; D may be TRBD2 (5 bases). The CDR3 is 14 amino acids. CDR1 is MDHEN and CDR2 is SYDVKM in the germline V gene. V was clipped by 7 bases and J by 2 bases, with 13 bases between them. The CDR3 DNA is TGTGCCAGCAAACCCGGGGTCTACACAGATACGCAGTATTTT. It codes for CASKPGVYTDTQYF.

This clone was detected only once. This rearrangement joins TRBV6-5 to TRBJ1-2; D unclear. CDR1 is MNHEY and CDR2 is SVGAGI in the germline V gene. The CDR3 consists of 14 residues. Trimming removed 0 bases at V and 4 bases at J, with 9 bases between. This CDR3 reads CASSYSRGSYGYTF. The CDR3 coding sequence is TGTGCCAGCAGTTACTCGCGCGGGTCCTATGGCTACACCTTC.

The V gene is TRBV6-5, the J gene TRBJ1-1; D is perhaps TRBD1 (6 bases). The CDR3 spans 13 residues. The V end was cut by 5 bases, the J end by 4 bases, with 11 bases between. Germline V CDR1 and CDR2: MNHEY, SVGAGI. CDR3 region: CASSQQGTTEAFF. The CDR3 DNA is TGTGCCAGCAGTCAACAGGGTACCACTGAAGCTTTCTTT.

The chain carries TRBV5-1 and TRBJ1-2; 12 nucleotides match TRBD1. The CDR3 loop spans 14 amino acids. After removal of 4 bases from V and 7 bases from J, the junction contained 5 bases not matched to a gene. Germline lookup yields CDR1 SGHRS and CDR2 YFSETQ. In DNA form, the CDR3 reads TGCGCCAGCAGCCCCGGGACAGGGGGCCTTGGCTACACCTTC. Encoded protein: CASSPGTGGLGYTF.

This chain connects TRBV6-1 to TRBJ1-6; D may be TRBD1 (6 bases). Germline assignment: CDR1 MNHNS and CDR2 SASEGT. Trimming stripped 2 bases from V and 9 bases from J, with 11 bases between. This CDR3 spans 14 amino acids. CDR3 coding DNA: TGTGCCAGCAGTGAACAGGGGATGGGTTCACCCCTCCACTTT. Translating it yields CASSEQGMGSPLHF.

About this clone: Other nucleotide sequences from this sample produce the same CDR3. This rearrangement joins TRBV4-2 to TRBJ2-5; 12 positions match TRBD2. The germline CDR1 and CDR2 sequences are LGHNA and YNFKEQ. This CDR3 contains 15 residues. J lost 3 bases, V lost 2 bases, and 1 base had no gene match. The DNA for the CDR3 is TGTGCCAGCAGCCAACGACTAGCGGGAGAAGAGACCCAGTACTTC. It codes for CASSQRLAGEETQYF.

The chain couples TRBV19 to TRBJ2-1; D gene unclear. CDR3 length equals 12 residues. The germline V gene has CDR1 LNHDA and CDR2 SQIVND (reference sequence). Trimming took 3 bases from V and 10 from J, leaving 10 bases between them. The CDR3 protein is CASSIQPGEQFF. Written as DNA, the CDR3 is TGTGCCAGTAGTATCCAGCCAGGAGAGCAGTTCTTC.

This clone turned up a few times. The CDR3 DNA sequence: TGTGCCAGCAGCCAAGAATCAGGGGTTCTCTACGAGCAGTACTTC. It encodes CASSQESGVLYEQYF. The rearrangement links TRBV4-2 to TRBJ2-7; possibly TRBD1 for D (6 bases). This CDR3 is 15 amino acids long. Between the trimmed V and J ends, which lost 0 bases and 3 bases, there was a span of 12 bases. Germline V CDR1 and CDR2: LGHNA, YNFKEQ.

This chain links TRBV4-1 with TRBJ2-1; D may be TRBD2 (6 bases). Trimming left V 3 bases short and J 4 bases short, with 22 bases between. The CDR3 runs 18 residues. Germline V CDR1 and CDR2: MGHRA, YSYEKL. CDR3 nucleotides: TGCGCCAGCAGCCACCCGGGGGTACCCAAACCCCTATACAATGAGCAGTTCTTC. It translates to CASSHPGVPKPLYNEQFF.